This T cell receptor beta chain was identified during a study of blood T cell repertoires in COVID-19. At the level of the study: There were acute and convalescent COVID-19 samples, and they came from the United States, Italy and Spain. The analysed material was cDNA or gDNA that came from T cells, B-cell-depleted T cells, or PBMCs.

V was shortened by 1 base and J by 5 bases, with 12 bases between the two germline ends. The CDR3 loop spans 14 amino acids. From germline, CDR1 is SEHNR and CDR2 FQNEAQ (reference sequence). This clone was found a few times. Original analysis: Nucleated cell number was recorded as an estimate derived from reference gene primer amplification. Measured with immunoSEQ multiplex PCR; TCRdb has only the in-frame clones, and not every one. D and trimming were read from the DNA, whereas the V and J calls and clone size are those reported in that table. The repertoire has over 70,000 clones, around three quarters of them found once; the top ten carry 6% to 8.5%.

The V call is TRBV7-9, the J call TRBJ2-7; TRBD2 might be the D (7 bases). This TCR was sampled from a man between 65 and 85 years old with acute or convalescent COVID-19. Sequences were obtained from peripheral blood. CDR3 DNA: TGTGCCAGCAGCTTAGTGGGGGGGCTTAACGAGCAGTACTTC. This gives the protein CASSLVGGLNEQYF.